This T cell receptor beta chain was sequenced during a study of T cell changes during pregnancy in multiple sclerosis. Repertoires were generated with immunoSEQ multiplex PCR, while TCRdb's copy carries only in-frame clones and drops some. The sample carries 34,000 or so clones, 90% recorded once. The receptor was derived from a female donor with multiple sclerosis, enrolled in a pregnancy study. Sequenced material: CD8+ T cells from peripheral blood mononuclear cells, taken in the first trimester of pregnancy.

CDR3 nucleotide sequence: TGTGCCAGTAACCAGGCAGCAACTAATGAAAAACTGTTTTTT. Protein: CASNQAATNEKLFF. The chain combines TRBV6-1 with TRBJ1-4; no reliable D call. V was clipped by 9 bases and J by 0 bases, with 11 bases between them. The CDR3 runs to 14 residues. The germline V gene has CDR1 MNHNS and CDR2 SASEGT.